Sequencing of this T cell receptor (beta chain) was carried out in a study of blood T cells in healthy people across ages. Germline-derived CDR1 and CDR2 are DFQATT and SNEGSKA (reference sequence). CDR3 length: 14 amino acids. PCR was performed a second time for about 6 to 12 cycles using a sample-barcoded 5' primer and a J-beta primer mix. Each CDR3 protein gets one entry after TCRdb re-called the 5' RACE reads with MiXCR. The repertoire has 600,000 to 850,000 distinct CDR3 sequences, around 40% of them found once; the top ten carry more than 20%. The clonotype originates from a woman aged 55-70 years in good health. The specimen sequenced was blood. The genes are TRBV20-1 and TRBJ2-4, with D possibly TRBD2 on 7 matching bases. The J call is doubtful: the DNA matches TRBJ2-5 better. CDR3 in DNA: TGCAGTGCTAGTGTTAGTGGGGGGGCCTGGACCCAGTACTTC. Its translation: CSASVSGGAWTQYF.